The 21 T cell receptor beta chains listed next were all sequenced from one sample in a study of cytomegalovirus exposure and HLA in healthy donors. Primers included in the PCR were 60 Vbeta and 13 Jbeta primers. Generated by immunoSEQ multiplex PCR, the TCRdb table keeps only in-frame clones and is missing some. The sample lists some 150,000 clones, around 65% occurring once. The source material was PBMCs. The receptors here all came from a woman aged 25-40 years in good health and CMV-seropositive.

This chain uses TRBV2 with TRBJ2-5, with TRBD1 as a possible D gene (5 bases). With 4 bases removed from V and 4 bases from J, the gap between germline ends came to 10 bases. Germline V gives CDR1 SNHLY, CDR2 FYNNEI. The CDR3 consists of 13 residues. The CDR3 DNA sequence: TGTGCCAGCAGTGGGGGCTTCGGAGAGACCCAGTACTTC. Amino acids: CASSGGFGETQYF.

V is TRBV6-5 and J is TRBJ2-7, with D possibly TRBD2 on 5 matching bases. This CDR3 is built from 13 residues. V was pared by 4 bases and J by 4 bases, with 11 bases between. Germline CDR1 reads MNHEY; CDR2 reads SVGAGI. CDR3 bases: TGTGCCAGCAGTTTTCGGGTAGCGTACGAGCAGTACTTC. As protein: CASSFRVAYEQYF.

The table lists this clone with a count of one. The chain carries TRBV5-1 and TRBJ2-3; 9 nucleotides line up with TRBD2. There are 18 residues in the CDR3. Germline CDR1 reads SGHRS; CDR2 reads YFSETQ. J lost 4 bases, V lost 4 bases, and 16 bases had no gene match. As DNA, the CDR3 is TGCGCCAGCAGCGGAAGGGGTAGCGGGGGCGGATTAGCAGATACGCAGTATTTT. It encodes CASSGRGSGGGLADTQYF.

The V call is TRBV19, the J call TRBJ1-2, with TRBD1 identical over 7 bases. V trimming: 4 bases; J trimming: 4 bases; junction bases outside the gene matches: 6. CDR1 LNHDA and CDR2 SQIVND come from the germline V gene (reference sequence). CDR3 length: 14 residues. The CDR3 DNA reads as TGTGCCAGTAGTACCACAGGGGATTCCTATGGCTACACCTTC. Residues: CASSTTGDSYGYTF.

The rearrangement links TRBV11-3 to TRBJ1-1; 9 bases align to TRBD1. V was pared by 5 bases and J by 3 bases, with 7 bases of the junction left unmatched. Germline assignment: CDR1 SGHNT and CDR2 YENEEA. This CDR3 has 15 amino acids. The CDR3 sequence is CASSAGQGWDTEAFF. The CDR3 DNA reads TGTGCCAGCAGCGCCGGACAGGGGTGGGACACTGAAGCTTTCTTT.

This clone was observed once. The CDR3 DNA reads TGTGCCAGTAGTACCCCATACAGGGATGGCTACACCTTC. Protein sequence: CASSTPYRDGYTF. The chain carries TRBV19 and TRBJ1-2, with D perhaps TRBD1 (6 bases). Per the germline V gene, CDR1 is LNHDA and CDR2 is SQIVND (reference sequence). This CDR3 region has 13 residues. The V and J ends lost 4 bases and 6 bases respectively, with 12 bases between them.

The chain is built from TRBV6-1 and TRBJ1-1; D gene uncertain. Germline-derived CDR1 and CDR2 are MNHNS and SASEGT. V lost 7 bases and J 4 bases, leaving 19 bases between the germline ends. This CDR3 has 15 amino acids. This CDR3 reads CASTSTRVSGTEAFF. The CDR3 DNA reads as TGTGCCAGCACCTCAACGCGGGTGTCGGGCACTGAAGCTTTCTTT.

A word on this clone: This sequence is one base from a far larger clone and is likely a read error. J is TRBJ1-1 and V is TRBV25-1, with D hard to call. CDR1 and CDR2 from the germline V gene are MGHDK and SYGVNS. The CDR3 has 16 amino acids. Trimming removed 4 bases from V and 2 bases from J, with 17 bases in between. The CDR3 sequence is CASSAFTRAGNTEAFF. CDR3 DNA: TGTGCCAGCAGTGCATTTACGAGGGCAGGAAACACTGAAGCTTTCTTT.

The CDR3 sequence: CSVEDLAGANNEQFF. The CDR3, as DNA: TGCAGCGTTGAAGATCTAGCGGGGGCTAACAATGAGCAGTTCTTC. The chain is built from TRBV29-1 and TRBJ2-1, with 10 bases lining up with TRBD2. In germline, CDR1 is SQVTM, CDR2 ANQGSEA. V shed 0 bases, J shed 5 bases, and the junction held 4 bases outside the gene matches. The CDR3 extends over 15 amino acids.

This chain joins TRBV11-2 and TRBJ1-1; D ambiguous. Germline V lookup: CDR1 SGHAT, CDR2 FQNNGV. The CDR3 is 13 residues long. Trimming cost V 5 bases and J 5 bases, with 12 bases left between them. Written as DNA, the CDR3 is TGTGCCAGCAGCAGGCCGGGTTGGACTGAAGCTTTCTTT. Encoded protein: CASSRPGWTEAFF.

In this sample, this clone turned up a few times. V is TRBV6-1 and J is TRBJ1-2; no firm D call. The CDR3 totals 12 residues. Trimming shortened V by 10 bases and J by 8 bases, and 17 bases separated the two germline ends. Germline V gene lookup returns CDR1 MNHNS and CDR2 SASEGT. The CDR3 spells CAIAQVPGGYTF. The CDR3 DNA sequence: TGTGCCATAGCTCAGGTTCCGGGGGGCTACACCTTC.

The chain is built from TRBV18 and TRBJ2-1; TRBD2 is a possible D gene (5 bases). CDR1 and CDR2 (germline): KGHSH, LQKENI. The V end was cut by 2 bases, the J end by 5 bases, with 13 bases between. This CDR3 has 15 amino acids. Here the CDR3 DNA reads TGTGCCAGCTCACCAAACTGGTGGGGAGACAATGAGCAGTTCTTC. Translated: CASSPNWWGDNEQFF. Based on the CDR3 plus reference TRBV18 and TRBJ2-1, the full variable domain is NAGVMQNPRHLVRRRGQEARLRCSPMKGHSHVYWYRQLPEEGLKFMVYLQKENIIDESGMPKERFSAEFPKEGPSILRIQQVVRGDSAAYFCASSPNWWGDNEQFFGPGTRLTVL.

CDR3: CASSLTGTPGGNTIYF. Here the CDR3 DNA reads TGTGCCAGCAGCTTGACCGGGACTCCGGGGGGAAACACCATATATTTT. V is TRBV5-6 and J is TRBJ1-3, with a tentative D call TRBD1 (5 bases). There are 16 residues in the CDR3. The germline V gene has CDR1 SGHDT and CDR2 YYEEEE. Trimming removed 1 base from V and 4 bases from J, with 15 bases in between.

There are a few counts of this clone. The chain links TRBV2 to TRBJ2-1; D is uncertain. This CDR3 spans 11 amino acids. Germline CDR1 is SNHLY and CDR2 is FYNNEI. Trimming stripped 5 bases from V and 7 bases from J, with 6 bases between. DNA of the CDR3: TGTGCCAGCAGTTATGTTAATGAGCAGTTCTTC. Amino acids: CASSYVNEQFF.

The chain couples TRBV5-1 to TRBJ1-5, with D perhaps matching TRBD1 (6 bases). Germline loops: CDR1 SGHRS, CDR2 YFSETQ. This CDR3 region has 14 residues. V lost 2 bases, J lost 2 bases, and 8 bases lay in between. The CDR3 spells CASSFAGGNQPQHF. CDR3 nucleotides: TGCGCCAGCAGCTTCGCAGGGGGCAATCAGCCCCAGCATTTT.

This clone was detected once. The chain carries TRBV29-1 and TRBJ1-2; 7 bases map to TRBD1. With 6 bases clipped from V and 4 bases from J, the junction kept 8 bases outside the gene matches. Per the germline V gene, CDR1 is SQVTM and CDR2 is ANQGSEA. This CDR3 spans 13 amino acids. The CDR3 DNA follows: TGCAGCGTGGGGAAAGGGGGCAGCTATGGCTACACCTTC. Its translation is CSVGKGGSYGYTF.

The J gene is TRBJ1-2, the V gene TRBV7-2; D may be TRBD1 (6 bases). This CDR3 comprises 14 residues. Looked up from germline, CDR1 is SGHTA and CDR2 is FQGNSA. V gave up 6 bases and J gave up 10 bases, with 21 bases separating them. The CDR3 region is CASRAVGGGIDYTF. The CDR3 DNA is TGTGCCAGCAGAGCCGTTGGGGGGGGCATTGACTACACCTTC.

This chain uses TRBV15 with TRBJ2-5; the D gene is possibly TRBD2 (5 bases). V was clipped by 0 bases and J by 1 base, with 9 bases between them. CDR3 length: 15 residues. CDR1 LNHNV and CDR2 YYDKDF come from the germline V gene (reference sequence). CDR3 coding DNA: TGTGCCACCAGCAGAGATTCGACTACCCAAGAGACCCAGTACTTC. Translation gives CATSRDSTTQETQYF.

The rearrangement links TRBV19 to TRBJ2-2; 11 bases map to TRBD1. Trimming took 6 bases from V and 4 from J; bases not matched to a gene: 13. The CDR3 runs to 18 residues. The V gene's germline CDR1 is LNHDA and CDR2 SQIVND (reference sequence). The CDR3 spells CASSPGTGGNGGTGELFF. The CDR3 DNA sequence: TGTGCCAGTAGCCCCGGGACAGGGGGGAACGGGGGCACCGGGGAGCTGTTTTTT.

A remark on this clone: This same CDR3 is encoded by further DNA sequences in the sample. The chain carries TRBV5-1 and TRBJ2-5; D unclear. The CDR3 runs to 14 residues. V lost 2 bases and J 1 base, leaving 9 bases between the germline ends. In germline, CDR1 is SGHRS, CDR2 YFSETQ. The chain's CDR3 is CASSLLGRQETQYF. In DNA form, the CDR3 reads TGCGCCAGCAGCTTACTGGGCCGCCAAGAGACCCAGTACTTC.

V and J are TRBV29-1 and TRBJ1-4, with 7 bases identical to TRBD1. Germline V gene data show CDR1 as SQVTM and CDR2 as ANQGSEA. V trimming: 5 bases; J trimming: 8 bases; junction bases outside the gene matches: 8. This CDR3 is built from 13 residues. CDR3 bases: TGCAGCGTTCAAAGGGGGCTGGGAGAAAAACTGTTTTTT. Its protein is CSVQRGLGEKLFF. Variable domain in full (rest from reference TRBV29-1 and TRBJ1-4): SAVISQKPSRDICQRGTSLTIQCQVDSQVTMMFWYRQQPGQSLTLIATANQGSEATYESGFVIDKFPISRPNLTFSTLTVSNMSPEDSSIYLCSVQRGLGEKLFFGSGTQLSVL.